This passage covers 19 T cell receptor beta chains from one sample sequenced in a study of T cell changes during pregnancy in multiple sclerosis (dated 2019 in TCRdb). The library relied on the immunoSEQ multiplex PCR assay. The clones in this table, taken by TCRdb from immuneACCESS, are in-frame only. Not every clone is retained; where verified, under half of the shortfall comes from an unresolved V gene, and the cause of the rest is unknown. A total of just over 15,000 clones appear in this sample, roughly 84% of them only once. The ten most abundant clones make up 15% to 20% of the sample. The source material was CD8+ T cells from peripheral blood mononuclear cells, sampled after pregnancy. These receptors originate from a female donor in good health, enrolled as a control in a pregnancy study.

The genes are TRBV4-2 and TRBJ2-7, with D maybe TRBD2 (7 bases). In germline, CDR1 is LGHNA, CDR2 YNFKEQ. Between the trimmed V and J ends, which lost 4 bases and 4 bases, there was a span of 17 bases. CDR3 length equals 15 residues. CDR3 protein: CASSLGLGRGYEQYF. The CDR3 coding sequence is TGTGCCAGCAGCCTAGGTCTAGGGAGGGGGTACGAGCAGTACTTC.

Written as DNA, the CDR3 is TGTGCCAGCAGTCCGACTAGCGGGTCCTACAATGAGCAGTTCTTC. It yields the protein CASSPTSGSYNEQFF. The chain is built from TRBV7-3 and TRBJ2-1; 10 bases match TRBD2. CDR1 SGHTA and CDR2 FQGTGA come from the germline V gene. The V segment lost 6 bases and the J segment 1 base; nucleotides outside the gene matches: 3. The CDR3 extends over 15 amino acids.

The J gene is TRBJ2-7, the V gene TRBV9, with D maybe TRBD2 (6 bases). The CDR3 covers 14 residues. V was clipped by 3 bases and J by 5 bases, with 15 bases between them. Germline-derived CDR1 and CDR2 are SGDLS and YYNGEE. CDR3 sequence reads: CASSEDGGWDEQYF. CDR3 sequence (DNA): TGTGCCAGCAGCGAGGATGGGGGGTGGGACGAGCAGTACTTC.

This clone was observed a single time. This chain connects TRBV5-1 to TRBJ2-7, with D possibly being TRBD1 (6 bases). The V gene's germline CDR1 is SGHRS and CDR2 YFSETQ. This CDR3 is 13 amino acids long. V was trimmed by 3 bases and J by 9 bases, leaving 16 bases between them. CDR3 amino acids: CASSWNQGIGQYF. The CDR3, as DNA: TGCGCCAGCAGCTGGAATCAGGGGATCGGGCAGTACTTC. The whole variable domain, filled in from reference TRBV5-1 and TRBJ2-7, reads KAGVTQTPRYLIKTRGQQVTLSCSPISGHRSVSWYQQTPGQGLQFLFEYFSETQRNKGNFPGRFSGRQFSNSRSEMNVSTLELGDSALYLCASSWNQGIGQYFGPGTRLTVT.

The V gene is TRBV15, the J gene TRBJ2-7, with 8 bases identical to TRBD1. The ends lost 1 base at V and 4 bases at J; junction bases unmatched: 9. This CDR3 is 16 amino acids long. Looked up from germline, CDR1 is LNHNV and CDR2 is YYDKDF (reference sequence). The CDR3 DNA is TGTGCCACCAGCAGAGTTACCGGGACAGGCAGGTACGAGCAGTACTTC. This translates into CATSRVTGTGRYEQYF.

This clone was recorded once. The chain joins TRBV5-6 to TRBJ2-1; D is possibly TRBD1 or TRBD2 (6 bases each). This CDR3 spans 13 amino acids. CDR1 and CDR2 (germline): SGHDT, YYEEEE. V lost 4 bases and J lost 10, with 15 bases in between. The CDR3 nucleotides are TGTGCCAGCAGCCTGGGGGCGGGGATGGAGCAGTTCTTC. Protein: CASSLGAGMEQFF.

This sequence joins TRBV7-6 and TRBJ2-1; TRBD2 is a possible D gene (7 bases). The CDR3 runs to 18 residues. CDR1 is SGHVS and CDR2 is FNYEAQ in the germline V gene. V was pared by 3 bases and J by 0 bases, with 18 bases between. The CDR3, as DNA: TGTGCCAGCAGCTTTAAGACCGGGGGGCAGATCTCCTACAATGAGCAGTTCTTC. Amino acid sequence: CASSFKTGGQISYNEQFF.

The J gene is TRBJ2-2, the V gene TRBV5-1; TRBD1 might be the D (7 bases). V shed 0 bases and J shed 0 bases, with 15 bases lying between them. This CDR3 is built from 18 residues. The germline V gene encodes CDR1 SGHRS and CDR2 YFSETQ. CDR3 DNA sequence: TGCGCCAGCAGCTTGGCCCCAGGGGGGCTTTCGAACACCGGGGAGCTGTTTTTT. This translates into CASSLAPGGLSNTGELFF.

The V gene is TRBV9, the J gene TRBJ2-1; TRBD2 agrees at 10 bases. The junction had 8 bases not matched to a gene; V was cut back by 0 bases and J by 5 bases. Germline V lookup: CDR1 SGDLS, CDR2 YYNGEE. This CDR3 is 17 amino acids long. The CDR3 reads CASSVVASGSPHNEQFF. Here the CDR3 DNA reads TGTGCCAGCAGCGTAGTGGCTAGCGGGAGTCCCCACAATGAGCAGTTCTTC.

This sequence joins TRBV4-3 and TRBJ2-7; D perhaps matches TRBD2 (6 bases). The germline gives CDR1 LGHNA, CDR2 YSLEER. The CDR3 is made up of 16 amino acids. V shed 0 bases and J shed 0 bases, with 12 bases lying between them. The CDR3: CASSQDPGGVSYEQYF. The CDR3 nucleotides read TGCGCCAGCAGCCAAGATCCCGGCGGGGTCTCCTACGAGCAGTACTTC.

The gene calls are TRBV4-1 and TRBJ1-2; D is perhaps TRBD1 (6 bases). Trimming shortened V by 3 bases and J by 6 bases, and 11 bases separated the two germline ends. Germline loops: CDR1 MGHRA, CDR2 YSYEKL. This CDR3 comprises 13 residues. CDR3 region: CASSQVYRDGYTF. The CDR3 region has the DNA TGCGCCAGCAGCCAGGTCTACAGGGATGGCTACACCTTC.

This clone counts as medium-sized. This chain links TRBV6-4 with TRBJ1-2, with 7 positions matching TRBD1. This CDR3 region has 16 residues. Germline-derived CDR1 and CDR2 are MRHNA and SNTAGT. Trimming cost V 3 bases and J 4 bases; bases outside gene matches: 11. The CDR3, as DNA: TGTGCCAGCAGTGAGGCCTCCACAGGGGCATCCTATGGCTACACCTTC. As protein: CASSEASTGASYGYTF.

The CDR3 is CASSGGTENQPQHF. DNA of the CDR3: TGTGCCAGCAGTGGGGGGACAGAGAATCAGCCCCAGCATTTT. The V and J genes are TRBV6-1 and TRBJ1-5, with 7 bases that match TRBD1. V shed 4 bases, J shed 4 bases, and the junction held 4 bases outside the gene matches. The CDR3 loop spans 14 amino acids. CDR1 is MNHNS, CDR2 SASEGT, per germline.

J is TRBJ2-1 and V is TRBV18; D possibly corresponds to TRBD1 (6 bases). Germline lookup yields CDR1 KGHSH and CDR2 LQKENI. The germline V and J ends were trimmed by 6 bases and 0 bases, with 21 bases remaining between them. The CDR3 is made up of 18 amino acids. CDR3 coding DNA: TGTGCCAGCTCCCCTTCCCCGCTTGACAGGAGCTCCTACAATGAGCAGTTCTTC. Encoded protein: CASSPSPLDRSSYNEQFF.

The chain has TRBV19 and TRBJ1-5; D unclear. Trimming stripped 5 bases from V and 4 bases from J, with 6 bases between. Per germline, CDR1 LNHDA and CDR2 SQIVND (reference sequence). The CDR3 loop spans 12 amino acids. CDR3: CASSSGNQPQHF. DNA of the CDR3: TGTGCCAGTAGTTCCGGGAATCAGCCCCAGCATTTT. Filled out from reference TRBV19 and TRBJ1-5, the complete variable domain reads DGGITQSPKYLFRKEGQNVTLSCEQNLNHDAMYWYRQDPGQGLRLIYYSQIVNDFQKGDIAEGYSVSREKKESFPLTVTSAQKNPTAFYLCASSSGNQPQHFGDGTRLSIL.

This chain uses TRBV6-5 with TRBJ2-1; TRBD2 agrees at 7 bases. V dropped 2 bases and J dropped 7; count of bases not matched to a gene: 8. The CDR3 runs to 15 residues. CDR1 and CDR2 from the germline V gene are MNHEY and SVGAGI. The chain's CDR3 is CASSYRGGGSNEQFF. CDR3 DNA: TGTGCCAGCAGTTACCGTGGGGGAGGGAGTAATGAGCAGTTCTTC.

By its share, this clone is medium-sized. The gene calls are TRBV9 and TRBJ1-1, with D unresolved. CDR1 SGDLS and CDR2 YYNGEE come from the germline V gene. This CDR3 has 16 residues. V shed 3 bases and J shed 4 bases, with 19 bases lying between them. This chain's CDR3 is CASSGTVSGLTTEAFF. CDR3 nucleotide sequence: TGTGCCAGCAGCGGAACAGTCAGTGGTCTGACCACTGAAGCTTTCTTT.

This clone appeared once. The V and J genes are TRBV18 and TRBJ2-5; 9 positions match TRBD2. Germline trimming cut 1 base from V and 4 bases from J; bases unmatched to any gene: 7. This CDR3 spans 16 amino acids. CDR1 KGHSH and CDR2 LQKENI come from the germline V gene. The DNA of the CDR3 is TGTGCCAGCTCACCACTGTTAGCGGGGGCGAGAGAGACCCAGTACTTC. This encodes CASSPLLAGARETQYF.

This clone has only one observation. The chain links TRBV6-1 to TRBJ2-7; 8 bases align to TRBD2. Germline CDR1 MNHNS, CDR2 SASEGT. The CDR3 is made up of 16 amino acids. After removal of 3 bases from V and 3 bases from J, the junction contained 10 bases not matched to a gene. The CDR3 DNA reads TGTGCCAGCAGTGACCCAGCGGGAGTGAACTTCTACGAGCAGTACTTC. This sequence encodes CASSDPAGVNFYEQYF.